This TCR beta chain was sequenced for a study of CD8 T cells in ankylosing spondylitis. This clonotype was counted only a few times. Antigen unknown. Notes on the study in general: Previous work reported some of these motif variants in the synovial fluid and blood of reactive arthritis. The study identified a TCR beta motif of several highly homologous variants that appeared characteristic of ankylosing spondylitis blood. The study looked at matched synovial fluid samples from ankylosing spondylitis patients. Disease-linked clones were reported to be significantly enriched there.

Library preparation for TCR beta used quantitative 5'-RACE with molecular barcodes. TCRdb passed the 5' RACE reads through MiXCR, listing each CDR3 protein once. The sample carries over 700,000 distinct CDR3 sequences, under 20% recorded once. Germline loops: CDR1 SGHRS, CDR2 YFSETQ. The CDR3 has 15 amino acids. The V gene lost 7 bases and the J gene lost 2 bases, with 18 bases spanning the gap. The TCR was taken from a male donor with ankylosing spondylitis. The source material was blood, either unsorted or a sorted T cell fraction (not recorded which). The rearrangement links TRBV5-1 to TRBJ2-5; D possibly corresponds to TRBD1 (7 bases). The CDR3 coding sequence is TGCGCCAGCTCCCGCGGAGGGGGCAATCAAGAGACCCAGTACTTC. Encoded protein: CASSRGGGNQETQYF.